This T cell receptor (beta chain) was identified in a study of CD8+CD57+ T cells in acquired aplastic anemia. Whole-study context: Average DNA yield from sorted CD4+ and CD8+ cells was about 2.9 ug. Among healthy donors, CD4+ cells averaged roughly 9.8 million reads.

On this clonotype: Its antigen remains unknown. This may come from a read error, since a much larger clone is one base off.

Germline CDR1 is SGDLS and CDR2 is YYNGEE. V gave up 3 bases and J gave up 5 bases; unmatched junction bases: 10. The CDR3 spans 16 residues. Study results and caveats: Patients and controls shared approximately 30 CD8+ CDR3 sequences, highly expressed in patients.

Both TCR beta VDJ combination and CDR3 sequence profiling were carried out. Genomic DNA was the template for this profiling. One entry per CDR3 protein results from TCRdb running MiXCR on the reads. The sample has about 180,000 distinct CDR3 sequences, less than 55% seen once. This chain joins TRBV9 and TRBJ1-4, with 7 bases identical to TRBD1. The TCR originated in a human donor in good health. The sample consisted of sorted CD4+, CD8+, or CD8+CD57+ T cells (not recorded which) from PBMCs. The CDR3 sequence is CASSDSAGQTNEKLFF. CDR3 nucleotides: TGTGCCAGCAGCGATTCGGCGGGACAGACGAATGAAAAACTGTTTTTT.